The 29 T cell receptor beta chains listed next were all sequenced from one sample in a study of regulatory T cells in long-lasting Graves disease. The time point was: persistent/refractory GD, antithyroid drugs over 5 years with positive TRAb. After RNA was extracted from PBMCs, the TCR library was made from it. HTBI primers from iRepertoire and Arm-PCR of CDR3 regions yielded the TCR beta libraries. TCRdb re-analysed the multiplex PCR reads in MiXCR, keeping a single row per CDR3 protein. The repertoire holds over 650,000 distinct CDR3 sequences, 30% seen once, with under 55% in the top ten. The sample in question was peripheral blood mononuclear cells (PBMCs), obtained when the disease was refractory, from a patient treated with antithyroid drugs. The origin of the receptors is a female donor with Graves disease.

The chain uses TRBV20-1 and TRBJ2-7; D perhaps matches TRBD2 (5 bases). The germline V gene encodes CDR1 DFQATT and CDR2 SNEGSKA (reference sequence). V lost 0 bases to trimming and J lost 0 bases, with 12 bases between them. CDR3 length equals 15 residues. CDR3 in amino acids: CSARDSRRLSYEQYF. CDR3 nucleotide sequence: TGCAGTGCTAGAGATTCAAGGAGGCTCTCCTACGAGCAGTACTTC.

This clonotype was detected many times. The chain has TRBV6-1 and TRBJ1-6, with D perhaps TRBD1 (6 bases). Per germline, CDR1 MNHNS and CDR2 SASEGT. This CDR3 contains 14 residues. Trimming took off 6 bases at V and 10 bases at J, with 16 bases between the two ends. This chain's CDR3 is CASRPSTGFSPLHF. The CDR3, as DNA: TGTGCCAGCAGACCCTCAACAGGGTTCTCACCCCTCCACTTT.

There are many counts of this clonotype. The rearrangement links TRBV2 to TRBJ1-2, with 9 bases fitting TRBD1. CDR3 size: 15 residues. V was clipped by 5 bases and J by 4 bases; unmatched bases: 8. CDR1 is SNHLY, CDR2 FYNNEI, per germline. This chain's CDR3 is CASSSRDREAYGYTF. DNA for the CDR3: TGTGCCAGCAGTTCCCGGGACAGGGAGGCCTATGGCTACACCTTC.

This clonotype was picked up a small number of times. The chain is built from TRBV7-9 and TRBJ2-5, with 7 bases that match TRBD2. Per germline, CDR1 SEHNR and CDR2 FQNEAQ (reference sequence). This CDR3 is 15 amino acids long. Germline trimming cut 1 base from V and 1 base from J; bases unmatched to any gene: 3. This CDR3 is CASSLGDYAQETQYF. The CDR3 region has the DNA TGTGCCAGCAGCTTAGGGGACTACGCCCAAGAGACCCAGTACTTC.

This clonotype turned up a few times. This rearrangement joins TRBV2 to TRBJ1-2, with D unresolved. This CDR3 has 15 residues. Germline-derived CDR1 and CDR2 are SNHLY and FYNNEI. V was pared by 2 bases and J by 6 bases, with 16 bases between. The CDR3 DNA reads as TGTGCCAGCAGTGAATCTCAGGCGCGCACGGATGGCTACACCTTC. This codes for CASSESQARTDGYTF.

This clonotype was observed a handful of times. CDR3 nucleotides: TGTGCCAGCAGTTTGAATCGGGGCTACACCTTC. It translates to CASSLNRGYTF. This chain uses TRBV12-3 or TRBV12-4 with TRBJ1-2; D gene uncertain. Trimming pared 3 bases from V and 8 bases from J, leaving 7 bases between. CDR3 size: 11 residues.

The chain links TRBV20-1 to TRBJ2-7; D is uncertain. V lost 5 bases and J 3 bases, leaving 8 bases between the germline ends. CDR3 length: 11 residues. Germline-derived CDR1 and CDR2 are DFQATT and SNEGSKA (reference sequence). The CDR3 sequence: CSAETDYEQYF. CDR3 nucleotides: TGCAGTGCTGAGACGGACTACGAGCAGTACTTC.

In the case of this clonotype: This may arise from a read error, as a much more abundant clone is one base away. The chain couples TRBV15 to TRBJ1-1, with 7 positions matching TRBD1. This CDR3 comprises 16 residues. The trim removed 1 base at V and 4 bases at J, leaving 9 bases unmatched. CDR1 is LNHNV, CDR2 YYDKDF, per germline (reference sequence). For the CDR3, the DNA is TGTGCCACCAGCAGAGGAGGGGGCCAGATGAGCACTGAAGCTTTCTTT. Protein sequence: CATSRGGGQMSTEAFF.

This clonotype was picked up many times. The chain couples TRBV28 to TRBJ1-2; D may be TRBD1 (6 bases). This CDR3 has 17 residues. Germline assignment: CDR1 MDHEN and CDR2 SYDVKM. V was clipped by 4 bases and J by 0 bases, with 18 bases between them. The CDR3 DNA is TGTGCCAGCAGTTCGGTGGACAGATCCCCAACTAACTATGGCTACACCTTC. It is translated as CASSSVDRSPTNYGYTF.

This clonotype was counted many times. V gene TRBV12-3 or TRBV12-4 combines with J gene TRBJ2-7; unclear D gene. V was pared by 1 base and J by 7 bases, with 11 bases between. This CDR3 is built from 13 residues. CDR3 DNA: TGTGCCAGCAGTTTAGGTGGCGTGGGTGAGCAGTACTTC. This codes for CASSLGGVGEQYF.

The chain combines TRBV2 with TRBJ2-7; D is perhaps TRBD1 (6 bases). Germline V gene lookup returns CDR1 SNHLY and CDR2 FYNNEI. CDR3 length: 14 amino acids. The V and J ends lost 8 bases and 3 bases respectively, with 17 bases between them. CDR3 nucleotides: TGTGCCAGCGAACGCAGGGGTGTCGGCTACGAGCAGTACTTC. It translates to CASERRGVGYEQYF.

The V and J genes are TRBV10-3 and TRBJ2-7; a possible D gene is TRBD2 (5 bases). This CDR3 region has 12 residues. CDR1 ENHRY and CDR2 SYGVKD come from the germline V gene. V was clipped by 8 bases and J by 3 bases, with 11 bases between them. The CDR3 nucleotides read TGTGCCATCGCTCGGACTGACTACGAGCAGTACTTC. It encodes CAIARTDYEQYF.

V is TRBV9 and J is TRBJ1-5, with 8 bases that match TRBD1. Germline assignment: CDR1 SGDLS and CDR2 YYNGEE. This CDR3 has 16 amino acids. V shed 3 bases, J shed 1 base, and the junction held 6 bases outside the gene matches. The CDR3 DNA reads TGTGCCAGCAGCGCCAGACAGGGGAGAAGCAATCAGCCCCAGCATTTT. Translated: CASSARQGRSNQPQHF. The full variable domain, rest sourced from reference TRBV9 and TRBJ1-5, is DSGVTQTPKHLITATGQRVTLRCSPRSGDLSVYWYQQSLDQGLQFLIQYYNGEERAKGNILERFSAQQFPDLHSELNLSSLELGDSALYFCASSARQGRSNQPQHFGDGTRLSIL.

This clonotype was detected a few times. The chain has TRBV6-6 and TRBJ1-6; D gene unclear. Looked up from germline, CDR1 is MNHNY and CDR2 is SVGAGI (reference sequence). Trimming cost V 0 bases and J 11 bases, with 20 bases left between them. The CDR3 runs to 17 residues. This CDR3 reads CASSYSPLGRKAAPLHF. The CDR3 DNA sequence: TGTGCCAGCAGTTACTCGCCATTAGGGAGGAAGGCGGCACCCCTCCACTTT.

With respect to this clonotype: Since a far larger clone is one base different, this is likely a read error. The chain is built from TRBV2 and TRBJ1-6, with 9 bases lining up with TRBD1. The J call is in doubt because the DNA end fits TRBJ1-1 better. The CDR3 is 13 amino acids. Germline V gene lookup returns CDR1 SNHLY and CDR2 FYNNEI. The CDR3 coding sequence is TGTGCCAGCGGACGGGACAGGGACACTGGAGCTTTCTTT. Protein: CASGRDRDTGAFF.

The chain carries TRBV28 and TRBJ1-2, with D possibly matching TRBD1 (6 bases). V lost 6 bases, J lost 7 bases, and 18 bases lay in between. The germline V gene encodes CDR1 MDHEN and CDR2 SYDVKM. The CDR3 totals 14 residues. The CDR3 DNA reads as TGTGCCAGCAGCCAACCCCACAGGGCCCTTGGCTACACCTTC. Amino acid sequence: CASSQPHRALGYTF.

In its sample, this clonotype was seen a few times. The rearrangement uses TRBV14 and TRBJ1-1, with D possibly matching TRBD1 (6 bases). V dropped 0 bases and J dropped 0 bases, with 14 bases sitting between them. Germline V gives CDR1 SGHDN, CDR2 FVKESK. The CDR3 extends over 17 amino acids. As DNA, the CDR3 is TGTGCCAGCAGCCAAGAAGGGGGACCCCTCATGAACACTGAAGCTTTCTTT. Residues: CASSQEGGPLMNTEAFF.

V gene TRBV10-3 combines with J gene TRBJ1-5; 7 nucleotides match TRBD1. The CDR3 is 14 amino acids. J gave up 6 bases and V 5 bases, and 7 bases lay outside the gene matches. Germline CDR1 reads ENHRY; CDR2 reads SYGVKD. Here the CDR3 DNA reads TGTGCCATCAGTATGAGACAGGGAGGTCAGCCCCAGCATTTT. As protein: CAISMRQGGQPQHF.

Only a few counts were recorded for this clonotype. This rearrangement joins TRBV6-1 to TRBJ1-1; TRBD1 matches 7 bases. V trimming: 6 bases; J trimming: 7 bases; junction bases outside the gene matches: 11. From germline, CDR1 is MNHNS and CDR2 SASEGT. The CDR3 has 14 residues. CDR3 sequence reads: CASRDRRVMGEAFF. CDR3 nucleotide sequence: TGTGCCAGCAGGGACAGGCGAGTCATGGGTGAAGCTTTCTTT.

Ten or more counts support this clonotype. V is TRBV3-1 and J is TRBJ1-1; no clear D gene. Per the germline V gene, CDR1 is LGHDT and CDR2 is YNNKEL (reference sequence). The CDR3 is made up of 14 amino acids. Trimming took off 2 bases at V and 2 bases at J, with 9 bases between the two ends. The CDR3 reads CASSQRTVNTEAFF. The CDR3 DNA follows: TGTGCCAGCAGCCAACGGACCGTTAACACTGAAGCTTTCTTT.

The chain is built from TRBV10-2 and TRBJ2-7; TRBD1 matches 7 bases. Germline CDR1 is WSHSY and CDR2 is SAAADI. Trimming at V came to 1 base and at J to 5 bases, leaving 2 bases not matched to a gene. The CDR3 spans 13 residues. CDR3 residues: CASSEYQGDEQYF. The CDR3 nucleotides read TGCGCCAGCAGTGAGTATCAGGGGGACGAGCAGTACTTC.

Only a few counts were recorded for this clonotype. The rearrangement links TRBV7-9 to TRBJ1-4, with no clear D. CDR3 length equals 15 residues. The germline V gene encodes CDR1 SEHNR and CDR2 FQNEAQ (reference sequence). Trimming took off 5 bases at V and 7 bases at J, with 17 bases between the two ends. The CDR3 reads CASSPTPTASEKLFF. The CDR3 DNA sequence: TGTGCCAGCAGCCCCACACCGACGGCGAGTGAAAAACTGTTTTTT.

The table lists this clonotype with a count of one. The chain links TRBV7-2 to TRBJ1-4; weak D call: TRBD1 (5 bases). The ends were cut back, 3 bases at V and 6 bases at J, with 14 bases in the middle. The germline V gene has CDR1 SGHTA and CDR2 FQGNSA. The length of the CDR3 is 15 residues. The CDR3 region is CASSLQTDYDEKLFF. CDR3 in DNA: TGTGCCAGCAGCTTGCAGACAGATTATGATGAAAAACTGTTTTTT. Drawing the rest from reference TRBV7-2 and TRBJ1-4, the complete variable domain is GAGVSQSPSNKVTEKGKDVELRCDPISGHTALYWYRQSLGQGLEFLIYFQGNSAPDKSGLPSDRFSAERTGGSVSTLTIQRTQQEDSAVYLCASSLQTDYDEKLFFGSGTQLSVL.

This clonotype was detected many times. V usage is TRBV28 and J usage is TRBJ1-1; D is undetermined. The CDR3 sequence is 13 residues long. Germline-derived CDR1 and CDR2 are MDHEN and SYDVKM. Trimming took off 8 bases at V and 2 bases at J, with 12 bases between the two ends. CDR3 loop: CASQPGFNTEAFF. The CDR3 region has the DNA TGTGCCAGCCAACCGGGGTTTAACACTGAAGCTTTCTTT.

This clonotype was detected only a few times. The chain has TRBV29-1 and TRBJ1-1, with a tentative D call TRBD1 (6 bases). V shed 3 bases and J shed 4 bases, with 12 bases lying between them. Germline loops: CDR1 SQVTM, CDR2 ANQGSEA. The CDR3 is 13 residues long. The CDR3 region has the DNA TGCAGCGTTGAGGGGGGGCGAAGCACTGAAGCTTTCTTT. It yields the protein CSVEGGRSTEAFF. Complete variable domain (other parts from reference TRBV29-1 and TRBJ1-1): SAVISQKPSRDICQRGTSLTIQCQVDSQVTMMFWYRQQPGQSLTLIATANQGSEATYESGFVIDKFPISRPNLTFSTLTVSNMSPEDSSIYLCSVEGGRSTEAFFGQGTRLTVV.

The gene calls are TRBV20-1 and TRBJ2-1; 10 positions agree with TRBD1. The V gene's germline CDR1 is DFQATT and CDR2 SNEGSKA (reference sequence). The CDR3 totals 15 residues. V trimming: 2 bases; J trimming: 4 bases; junction bases outside the gene matches: 5. CDR3 amino acids: CSARQGTGVYNEQFF. In DNA, the CDR3 is TGCAGTGCTAGACAGGGGACAGGGGTTTACAATGAGCAGTTCTTC.

This clonotype was detected only a few times. The chain is built from TRBV12-3 or TRBV12-4 and TRBJ2-7; D is unresolved. Trimming removed 1 base from V and 2 bases from J, with 9 bases in between. The CDR3 has 14 residues. The CDR3 region has the DNA TGTGCCAGCAGTTTAGGGCGCAGAACCTACGAGCAGTACTTC. This codes for CASSLGRRTYEQYF.

The chain is built from TRBV29-1 and TRBJ2-7, with a weak D call TRBD2 (5 bases). The CDR3 runs to 11 residues. Germline V lookup: CDR1 SQVTM, CDR2 ANQGSEA. V lost 5 bases to trimming and J lost 5 bases, with 10 bases between them. The CDR3 protein is CSVQRVDEQYF. CDR3 coding DNA: TGCAGCGTTCAGAGGGTCGACGAGCAGTACTTC.

J is TRBJ1-2 and V is TRBV7-9; 9 positions match TRBD1. Germline CDR1 is SEHNR and CDR2 is FQNEAQ (reference sequence). The CDR3 extends over 15 amino acids. The junction had 7 bases not matched to a gene; V was cut back by 4 bases and J by 4 bases. The DNA of the CDR3 is TGTGCCAGCAGCTCGAGGACAGGGGTCGCCTATGGCTACACCTTC. It codes for CASSSRTGVAYGYTF.